This passage covers 31 T cell receptor beta chains from one sample sequenced in a study of T cell changes during pregnancy in multiple sclerosis. TCRdb's table, derived via immunoSEQ multiplex PCR, lists solely in-frame clones and lacks some. The data show roughly 39,000 clones, about 93% seen once. The sample in question was CD4+ T cells from peripheral blood mononuclear cells, obtained after pregnancy. The receptors were gathered from a female donor in good health, enrolled as a control in a pregnancy study.

This clone showed up just once. The rearrangement links TRBV27 to TRBJ2-2; D ambiguous. The germline CDR1 and CDR2 sequences are MNHEY and SMNVEV (reference sequence). The CDR3 has 14 residues. V shed 3 bases and J shed 1 base, with 6 bases lying between them. Here the CDR3 DNA reads TGTGCCAGCAGTTTTTGGCAGAACACCGGGGAGCTGTTTTTT. Translation gives CASSFWQNTGELFF.

The genes are TRBV5-1 and TRBJ2-7, with a weak D call TRBD2 (6 bases). In germline, CDR1 is SGHRS, CDR2 YFSETQ. This CDR3 is built from 13 residues. Between the trimmed V and J ends, which lost 5 bases and 0 bases, there was a span of 9 bases. CDR3 residues: CASRGGSSYEQYF. As DNA, the CDR3 is TGCGCCAGCAGGGGGGGTAGCTCCTACGAGCAGTACTTC. Full variable domain (outside the CDR3, taken from reference TRBV5-1 and TRBJ2-7): KAGVTQTPRYLIKTRGQQVTLSCSPISGHRSVSWYQQTPGQGLQFLFEYFSETQRNKGNFPGRFSGRQFSNSRSEMNVSTLELGDSALYLCASRGGSSYEQYFGPGTRLTVT.

This chain uses TRBV19 with TRBJ1-2; D is undetermined. CDR1 and CDR2 (germline): LNHDA, SQIVND (reference sequence). Trimming left V 7 bases short and J 5 bases short, with 14 bases between. This CDR3 contains 13 residues. The CDR3, as DNA: TGTGCCAGTACCCCATCGGGGTGGTATGGCTACACCTTC. Translating gives CASTPSGWYGYTF.

The J gene is TRBJ2-1, the V gene TRBV4-3; a possible D gene is TRBD2 (6 bases). Trimming took 1 base from V and 9 from J, leaving 13 bases between them. Germline V CDR1 and CDR2: LGHNA, YSLEER. The CDR3 extends over 14 amino acids. Here the CDR3 reads CASSQGGTVGEQFF. CDR3 nucleotides: TGCGCCAGCAGCCAAGGGGGGACTGTGGGTGAGCAGTTCTTC.

The chain is built from TRBV7-9 and TRBJ2-7; 7 bases fit TRBD1. Germline CDR1 and CDR2: SEHNR and FQNEAQ (reference sequence). With 5 bases clipped from V and 1 base from J, the junction kept 8 bases outside the gene matches. The CDR3 loop spans 15 amino acids. The chain's CDR3 is CASSRNRGPSYEQYF. The CDR3 nucleotides are TGTGCCAGCAGCCGCAACAGGGGACCGTCCTACGAGCAGTACTTC.

V and J are TRBV6-1 and TRBJ1-3; no firm D call. The CDR3 loop spans 15 amino acids. Germline V gene sequence: CDR1 MNHNS, CDR2 SASEGT. Trimming shortened V by 2 bases and J by 4 bases, and 12 bases separated the two germline ends. The chain's CDR3 is CASSENWSSGNTIYF. The CDR3 nucleotides read TGTGCCAGCAGTGAAAACTGGTCTTCAGGAAACACCATATATTTT.

This chain links TRBV19 with TRBJ2-2, with 9 bases aligning to TRBD1. J lost 5 bases, V lost 7 bases, and 2 bases had no gene match. The CDR3 runs to 13 residues. Germline CDR1 LNHDA, CDR2 SQIVND (reference sequence). The CDR3 loop reads CASNRGQTGELFF. The CDR3 DNA reads TGTGCCAGTAACAGGGGGCAAACCGGGGAGCTGTTTTTT.

The V call is TRBV2, the J call TRBJ2-7; no reliable D call. The ends were cut back, 4 bases at V and 5 bases at J, with 12 bases in the middle. CDR1 and CDR2 (germline): SNHLY, FYNNEI. The CDR3 runs to 13 residues. The CDR3 nucleotides are TGTGCCAGCAGTGTCCGGATTCGGGACGAGCAGTACTTC. Translating it yields CASSVRIRDEQYF. Filled out from reference TRBV2 and TRBJ2-7, the complete variable domain reads EPEVTQTPSHQVTQMGQEVILRCVPISNHLYFYWYRQILGQKVEFLVSFYNNEISEKSEIFDDQFSVERPDGSNFTLKIRSTKLEDSAMYFCASSVRIRDEQYFGPGTRLTVT.

V is TRBV15 and J is TRBJ2-5; the D gene is possibly TRBD2 (5 bases). The CDR3 is 14 residues long. Germline CDR1 reads LNHNV; CDR2 reads YYDKDF (reference sequence). V lost 3 bases to trimming and J lost 5 bases, with 13 bases between them. The CDR3 region is CATSSPKERETQYF. The CDR3 region has the DNA TGTGCCACCAGCAGTCCTAAGGAGCGGGAGACCCAGTACTTC.

The J gene is TRBJ1-1, the V gene TRBV5-1; D might be TRBD1 (5 bases). Germline V gene data show CDR1 as SGHRS and CDR2 as YFSETQ. Trimming removed 0 bases at V and 1 base at J, with 13 bases between. The CDR3 runs 16 residues. The CDR3 DNA is TGCGCCAGCAGCTTGGCCGGTCAGGGAACGAACACTGAAGCTTTCTTT. This codes for CASSLAGQGTNTEAFF.

V usage is TRBV6-4 and J usage is TRBJ1-1, with no clear D. Trimming removed 6 bases at V and 1 base at J, with 9 bases between. In germline, CDR1 is MRHNA, CDR2 SNTAGT. This CDR3 contains 13 residues. CDR3 in DNA: TGTGCCAGCAGCTCCAACAGGAACACTGAAGCTTTCTTT. Amino acids: CASSSNRNTEAFF.

V and J are TRBV9 and TRBJ2-7; 8 nucleotides match TRBD1. This CDR3 comprises 16 residues. Germline V lookup: CDR1 SGDLS, CDR2 YYNGEE. The junction had 9 bases not matched to a gene; V was cut back by 0 bases and J by 4 bases. CDR3 coding DNA: TGTGCCAGCAGCGTAGCTGTCGCAGGGGGCAGGTACGAGCAGTACTTC. Its protein is CASSVAVAGGRYEQYF.

The rearrangement links TRBV4-1 to TRBJ1-3; 8 nucleotides match TRBD1. This CDR3 comprises 17 residues. Germline V gene data show CDR1 as MGHRA and CDR2 as YSYEKL. V lost 1 base, J lost 3 bases, and 8 bases stayed unmatched. CDR3 DNA sequence: TGCGCCAGCAGCCAAGCTTGGCAGGGGGCCGATGGAAACACCATATATTTT. Amino acid sequence: CASSQAWQGADGNTIYF.

The genes are TRBV13 and TRBJ2-7; D not certain. Germline V CDR1 and CDR2: PRHDT, FYEKMQ (reference sequence). This CDR3 contains 15 residues. V gave up 2 bases and J gave up 1 base, with 12 bases separating them. CDR3 DNA: TGTGCCAGCAGCTTACGTTCGAGGCAGTCCTACGAGCAGTACTTC. Translating it yields CASSLRSRQSYEQYF.

The rearrangement joins TRBV5-1 to TRBJ1-3; a possible D gene is TRBD1 (5 bases). The V gene lost 4 bases and the J gene lost 2 bases, with 10 bases spanning the gap. The CDR3 has 14 residues. Germline loops: CDR1 SGHRS, CDR2 YFSETQ. DNA for the CDR3: TGCGCCAGCAGCACGGGGGGAACTGGAAACACCATATATTTT. Its protein product is CASSTGGTGNTIYF.

The CDR3 is CAIRGTGEKETQYF. In DNA form, the CDR3 reads TGTGCCATCAGGGGGACAGGGGAGAAAGAGACCCAGTACTTC. The gene calls are TRBV10-3 and TRBJ2-5; 10 bases map to TRBD1. The junction had 4 bases not matched to a gene; V was cut back by 6 bases and J by 3 bases. The germline gives CDR1 ENHRY, CDR2 SYGVKD. This CDR3 spans 14 amino acids.

This chain connects TRBV2 to TRBJ2-5; 7 nucleotides agree with TRBD1. The J call is in doubt because the DNA end fits TRBJ2-7 better. Germline CDR1 reads SNHLY; CDR2 reads FYNNEI. The CDR3 contains 15 residues. The CDR3 here is CASRFTGVASYEQYF. The CDR3 DNA is TGTGCCAGCAGATTTACAGGGGTCGCATCCTACGAGCAGTACTTC.

The genes are TRBV5-1 and TRBJ2-3; D is possibly TRBD2 (5 bases). The CDR3 has 13 residues. The germline V gene encodes CDR1 SGHRS and CDR2 YFSETQ. Trimming took 0 bases from V and 6 from J, leaving 8 bases between them. The CDR3 region has the DNA TGCGCCAGCAGCTTGGACGGCGGGGATACGCAGTATTTT. It is translated as CASSLDGGDTQYF.

V and J are TRBV9 and TRBJ1-1; the D gene is possibly TRBD1 (5 bases). The V gene lost 0 bases and the J gene lost 0 bases, with 6 bases spanning the gap. This CDR3 is 14 amino acids long. CDR1 SGDLS and CDR2 YYNGEE come from the germline V gene. The CDR3 coding sequence is TGTGCCAGCAGCGTAGACAGGTTGAACACTGAAGCTTTCTTT. Residues: CASSVDRLNTEAFF. The whole variable domain, remainder taken from reference TRBV9 and TRBJ1-1, is DSGVTQTPKHLITATGQRVTLRCSPRSGDLSVYWYQQSLDQGLQFLIQYYNGEERAKGNILERFSAQQFPDLHSELNLSSLELGDSALYFCASSVDRLNTEAFFGQGTRLTVV.

The chain uses TRBV10-3 and TRBJ1-1, with 11 bases lining up with TRBD1. The CDR3 covers 14 residues. Germline CDR1 ENHRY, CDR2 SYGVKD. Trimming removed 6 bases from V and 6 bases from J; junction bases left unmatched: 6. The CDR3, as DNA: TGTGCCATCAGGGGACAGGGGGAAGGGGCTGAAGCTTTCTTT. It yields the protein CAIRGQGEGAEAFF.

The chain uses TRBV6-5 and TRBJ2-7; D possibly corresponds to TRBD2 (5 bases). Trimming took 2 bases from V and 4 from J, leaving 9 bases between them. The length of the CDR3 is 13 residues. The V gene's germline CDR1 is MNHEY and CDR2 SVGAGI. The CDR3 protein is CASSYAGLYEQYF. The CDR3 nucleotides read TGTGCCAGCAGTTACGCGGGCTTGTACGAGCAGTACTTC.

The chain uses TRBV27 and TRBJ1-1, with D tentatively TRBD1 (5 bases). Looked up from germline, CDR1 is MNHEY and CDR2 is SMNVEV (reference sequence). Between the trimmed V and J ends, which lost 5 bases and 4 bases, there was a span of 20 bases. The CDR3 length is 16 residues. CDR3 sequence reads: CASSPSWSRQGTEAFF. The CDR3 DNA is TGTGCCAGCAGTCCATCGTGGTCCAGGCAGGGCACTGAAGCTTTCTTT.

The V gene is TRBV7-6, the J gene TRBJ1-2; a possible D gene is TRBD1 (6 bases). This CDR3 has 15 amino acids. The V end was cut by 5 bases, the J end by 2 bases, with 15 bases between. CDR1 is SGHVS and CDR2 is FNYEAQ in the germline V gene. CDR3 nucleotide sequence: TGTGCCAGCAGCGCCGCAGGGGTACCCAACTATGGCTACACCTTC. The encoded protein is CASSAAGVPNYGYTF. The variable domain in full, completed from reference TRBV7-6 and TRBJ1-2, reads GAGVSQSPRYKVTKRGQDVALRCDPISGHVSLYWYRQALGQGPEFLTYFNYEAQQDKSGLPNDRFSAERPEGSISTLTIQRTEQRDSAMYRCASSAAGVPNYGYTFGSGTRLTVV.

V gene TRBV6-5 combines with J gene TRBJ1-1; D is undetermined. The V gene's germline CDR1 is MNHEY and CDR2 SVGAGI. V was cut by 6 bases and J by 5 bases, with 10 bases left in between. The CDR3 runs 12 residues. CDR3 sequence reads: CASSSTGTEAFF. The DNA for the CDR3 is TGTGCCAGCAGCTCCACGGGAACTGAAGCTTTCTTT.

The CDR3 protein is CASSKKGSGMNTEAFF. The CDR3 DNA is TGTGCCAGCAGCAAAAAGGGGTCGGGTATGAACACTGAAGCTTTCTTT. The chain joins TRBV11-3 to TRBJ1-1, with D perhaps TRBD1 (5 bases). Germline V gene data show CDR1 as SGHNT and CDR2 as YENEEA. CDR3 size: 16 residues. Trimming left V 5 bases short and J 0 bases short, with 16 bases between.

The chain is built from TRBV30 and TRBJ1-1, with D maybe TRBD1 (5 bases). This CDR3 spans 10 amino acids. CDR1 is GTSNPN, CDR2 SVGIG, per germline (reference sequence). V lost 5 bases and J lost 7, with 8 bases in between. CDR3: CAWGAGEAFF. The CDR3 DNA follows: TGTGCCTGGGGGGCTGGTGAAGCTTTCTTT.

The V and J genes are TRBV7-6 and TRBJ2-1, with D perhaps matching TRBD1 (6 bases). With 1 base removed from V and 10 bases from J, the gap between germline ends came to 20 bases. Germline CDR1 and CDR2: SGHVS and FNYEAQ. This CDR3 is 16 amino acids long. In nucleotides, the CDR3 is TGTGCCAGCAGCTTAGGTGCAGGGGCCCTGCCGGGAGAGCAGTTCTTC. Protein product: CASSLGAGALPGEQFF.

The V gene is TRBV5-1, the J gene TRBJ2-7, with 7 bases aligning to TRBD1. The germline CDR1 and CDR2 sequences are SGHRS and YFSETQ. The CDR3 is made up of 14 amino acids. V dropped 0 bases and J dropped 3; count of bases not matched to a gene: 3. CDR3 region: CASSLGQGYYEQYF. The CDR3 coding sequence is TGCGCCAGCAGCTTGGGACAGGGTTACTACGAGCAGTACTTC.

The chain combines TRBV4-1 with TRBJ2-7; 8 nucleotides agree with TRBD2. The CDR3 consists of 14 residues. Trimming at V came to 0 bases and at J to 7 bases, leaving 5 bases not matched to a gene. Looked up from germline, CDR1 is MGHRA and CDR2 is YSYEKL. The CDR3 sequence is CASSQDPKRGEQYF. The CDR3 DNA reads TGCGCCAGCAGCCAAGACCCAAAGCGGGGGGAGCAGTACTTC.

The J gene is TRBJ1-2, the V gene TRBV25-1; D is perhaps TRBD1 (6 bases). Trimming pared 7 bases from V and 7 bases from J, leaving 16 bases between. The CDR3 contains 13 residues. CDR1 and CDR2 from the germline V gene are MGHDK and SYGVNS. The CDR3 nucleotides read TGTGCCAGCAATACAGGGTATTACGGTGGCTACACCTTC. Amino acid sequence: CASNTGYYGGYTF.

This chain uses TRBV6-1 with TRBJ2-6; D not resolved. This CDR3 spans 14 amino acids. From germline, CDR1 is MNHNS and CDR2 SASEGT. The V end lost 6 bases, the J end lost 0 bases, and 6 bases lay between the germline ends. CDR3 sequence (DNA): TGTGCCAGCAGGGCAGTCTCTGGGGCCAACGTCCTGACTTTC. The encoded protein is CASRAVSGANVLTF.